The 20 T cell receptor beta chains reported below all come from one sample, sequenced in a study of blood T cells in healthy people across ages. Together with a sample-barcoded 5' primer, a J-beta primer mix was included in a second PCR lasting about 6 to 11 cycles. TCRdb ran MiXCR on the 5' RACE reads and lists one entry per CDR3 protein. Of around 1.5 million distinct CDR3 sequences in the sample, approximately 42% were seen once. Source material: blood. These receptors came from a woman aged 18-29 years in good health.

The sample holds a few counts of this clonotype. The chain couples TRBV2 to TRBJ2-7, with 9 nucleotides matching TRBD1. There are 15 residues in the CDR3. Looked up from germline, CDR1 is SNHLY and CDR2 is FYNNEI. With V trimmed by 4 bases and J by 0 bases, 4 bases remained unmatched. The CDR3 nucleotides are TGTGCCAGCAGTGGACAGGGGGTGCCCTCCTACGAGCAGTACTTC. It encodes CASSGQGVPSYEQYF.

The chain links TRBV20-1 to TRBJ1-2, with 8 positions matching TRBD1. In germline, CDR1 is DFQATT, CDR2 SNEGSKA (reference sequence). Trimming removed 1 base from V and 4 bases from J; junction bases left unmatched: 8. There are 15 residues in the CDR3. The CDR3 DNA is TGCAGTGCTAGAGCTCCGGGACAGGAAATCTATGGCTACACCTTC. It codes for CSARAPGQEIYGYTF.

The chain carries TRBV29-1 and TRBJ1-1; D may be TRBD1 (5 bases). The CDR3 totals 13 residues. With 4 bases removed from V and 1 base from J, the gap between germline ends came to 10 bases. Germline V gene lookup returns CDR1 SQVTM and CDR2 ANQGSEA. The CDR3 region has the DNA TGCAGCGTTGGGAGCAGGGAGAACACTGAAGCTTTCTTT. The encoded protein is CSVGSRENTEAFF. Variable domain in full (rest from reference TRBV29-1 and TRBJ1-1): SAVISQKPSRDICQRGTSLTIQCQVDSQVTMMFWYRQQPGQSLTLIATANQGSEATYESGFVIDKFPISRPNLTFSTLTVSNMSPEDSSIYLCSVGSRENTEAFFGQGTRLTVV.

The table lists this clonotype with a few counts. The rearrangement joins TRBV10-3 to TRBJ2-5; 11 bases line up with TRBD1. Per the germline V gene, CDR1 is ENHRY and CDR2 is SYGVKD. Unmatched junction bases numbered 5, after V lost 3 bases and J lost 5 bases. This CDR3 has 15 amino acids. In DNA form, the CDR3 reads TGTGCCATCAGTGAACGGACAGGGGGCCGGGAGACCCAGTACTTC. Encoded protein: CAISERTGGRETQYF.

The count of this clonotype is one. For the CDR3, the DNA is TGCGCCAGCAGCCAAGATCGGGGACAGGGAAGGGAGCAGTACTTC. The encoded protein is CASSQDRGQGREQYF. The chain carries TRBV4-1 and TRBJ2-5; 9 bases map to TRBD1. The junction had 10 bases not matched to a gene; V was cut back by 0 bases and J by 11 bases. This CDR3 has 15 residues. Germline CDR1 is MGHRA and CDR2 is YSYEKL.

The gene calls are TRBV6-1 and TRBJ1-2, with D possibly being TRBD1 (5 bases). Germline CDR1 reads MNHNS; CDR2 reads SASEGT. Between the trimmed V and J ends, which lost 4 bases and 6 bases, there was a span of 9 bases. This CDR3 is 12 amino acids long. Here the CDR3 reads CASSGLGHGYTF. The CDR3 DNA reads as TGTGCCAGCAGTGGCCTGGGGCATGGCTACACCTTC.

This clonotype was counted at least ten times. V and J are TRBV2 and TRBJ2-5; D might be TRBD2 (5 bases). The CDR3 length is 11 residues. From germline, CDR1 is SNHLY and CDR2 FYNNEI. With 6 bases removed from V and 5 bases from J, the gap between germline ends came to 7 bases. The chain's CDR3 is CASSERETQYF. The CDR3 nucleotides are TGTGCCAGCAGCGAGCGGGAGACCCAGTACTTC.

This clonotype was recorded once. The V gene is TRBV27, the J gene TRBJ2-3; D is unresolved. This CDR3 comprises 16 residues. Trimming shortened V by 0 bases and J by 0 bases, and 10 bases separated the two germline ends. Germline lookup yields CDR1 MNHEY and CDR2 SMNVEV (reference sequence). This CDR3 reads CASSLSSLSSTDTQYF. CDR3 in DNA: TGTGCCAGCAGTTTATCGTCCCTTTCTAGCACAGATACGCAGTATTTT.

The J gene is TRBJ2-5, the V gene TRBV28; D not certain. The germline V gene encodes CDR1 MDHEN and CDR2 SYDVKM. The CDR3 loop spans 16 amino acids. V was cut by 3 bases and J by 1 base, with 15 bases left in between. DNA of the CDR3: TGTGCCAGCAGTTTGAGGTATGGTCTGAGCCAAGAGACCCAGTACTTC. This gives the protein CASSLRYGLSQETQYF. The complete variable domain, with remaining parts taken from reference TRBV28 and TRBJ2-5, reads DVKVTQSSRYLVKRTGEKVFLECVQDMDHENMFWYRQDPGLGLRLIYFSYDVKMKEKGDIPEGYSVSREKKERFSLILESASTNQTSMYLCASSLRYGLSQETQYFGPGTRLLVL.

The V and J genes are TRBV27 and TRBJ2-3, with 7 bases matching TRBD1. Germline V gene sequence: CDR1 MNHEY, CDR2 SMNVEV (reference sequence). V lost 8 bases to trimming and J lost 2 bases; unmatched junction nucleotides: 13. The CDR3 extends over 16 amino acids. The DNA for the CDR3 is TGTGCCAGCCTTCCCTCGGGACAGCTTAACACAGATACGCAGTATTTT. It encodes CASLPSGQLNTDTQYF.

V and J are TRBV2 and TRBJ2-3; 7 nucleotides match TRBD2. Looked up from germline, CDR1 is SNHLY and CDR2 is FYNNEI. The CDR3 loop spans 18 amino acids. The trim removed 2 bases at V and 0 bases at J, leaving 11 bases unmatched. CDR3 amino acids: CASSELAGGSQSTDTQYF. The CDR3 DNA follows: TGTGCCAGCAGTGAATTGGCTGGCGGGAGTCAGAGCACAGATACGCAGTATTTT.

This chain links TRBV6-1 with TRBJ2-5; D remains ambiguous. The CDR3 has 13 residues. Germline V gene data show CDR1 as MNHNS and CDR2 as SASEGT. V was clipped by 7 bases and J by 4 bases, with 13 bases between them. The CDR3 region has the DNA TGTGCCAGCACCCTAAACAGAAGAGAGACCCAGTACTTC. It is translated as CASTLNRRETQYF.

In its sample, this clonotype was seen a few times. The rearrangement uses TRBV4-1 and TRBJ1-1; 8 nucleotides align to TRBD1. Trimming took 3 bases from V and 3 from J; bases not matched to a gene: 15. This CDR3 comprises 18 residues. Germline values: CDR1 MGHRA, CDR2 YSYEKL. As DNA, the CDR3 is TGCGCCAGCAGCCATGGAAGAACAGGGGGTGGAGGGGACACTGAAGCTTTCTTT. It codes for CASSHGRTGGGGDTEAFF.

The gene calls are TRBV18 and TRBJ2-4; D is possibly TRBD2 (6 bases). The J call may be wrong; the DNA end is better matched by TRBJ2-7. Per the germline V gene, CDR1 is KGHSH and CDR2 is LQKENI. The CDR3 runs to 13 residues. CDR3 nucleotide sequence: TGTGCCAGCTCAGCGACGACGGGGGACGAGCAGTACTTC. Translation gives CASSATTGDEQYF.

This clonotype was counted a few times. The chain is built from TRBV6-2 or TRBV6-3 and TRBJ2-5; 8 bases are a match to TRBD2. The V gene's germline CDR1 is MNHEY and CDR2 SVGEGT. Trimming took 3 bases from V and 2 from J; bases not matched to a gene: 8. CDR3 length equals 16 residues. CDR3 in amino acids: CASSYLSSGSQETQYF. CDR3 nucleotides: TGTGCCAGCAGTTATCTGTCTAGCGGGTCACAAGAGACCCAGTACTTC.

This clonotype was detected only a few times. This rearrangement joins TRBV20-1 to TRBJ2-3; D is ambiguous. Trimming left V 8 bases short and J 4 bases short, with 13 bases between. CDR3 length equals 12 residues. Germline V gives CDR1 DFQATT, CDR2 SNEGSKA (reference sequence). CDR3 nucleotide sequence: TGCAGTACTCTGGGTGTGGCAGATACGCAGTATTTT. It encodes CSTLGVADTQYF.

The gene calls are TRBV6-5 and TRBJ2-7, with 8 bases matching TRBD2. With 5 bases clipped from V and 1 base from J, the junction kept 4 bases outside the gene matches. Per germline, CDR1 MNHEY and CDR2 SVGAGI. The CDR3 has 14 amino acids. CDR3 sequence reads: CASSRGLGSYEQYF. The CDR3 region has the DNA TGTGCCAGCAGTCGGGGACTAGGGTCCTACGAGCAGTACTTC.

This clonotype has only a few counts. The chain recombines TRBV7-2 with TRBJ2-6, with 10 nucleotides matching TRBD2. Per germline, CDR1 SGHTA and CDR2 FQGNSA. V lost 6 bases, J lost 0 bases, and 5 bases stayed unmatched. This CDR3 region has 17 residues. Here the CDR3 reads CASRYSGRNSGANVLTF. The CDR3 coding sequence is TGTGCCAGCAGGTATAGCGGGAGGAACTCTGGGGCCAACGTCCTGACTTTC.

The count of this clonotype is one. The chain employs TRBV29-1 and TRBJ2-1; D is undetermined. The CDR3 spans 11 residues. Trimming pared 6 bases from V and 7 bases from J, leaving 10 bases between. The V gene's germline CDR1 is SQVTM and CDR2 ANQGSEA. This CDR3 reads CSVTNANEQFF. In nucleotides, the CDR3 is TGCAGCGTCACAAACGCAAATGAGCAGTTCTTC.

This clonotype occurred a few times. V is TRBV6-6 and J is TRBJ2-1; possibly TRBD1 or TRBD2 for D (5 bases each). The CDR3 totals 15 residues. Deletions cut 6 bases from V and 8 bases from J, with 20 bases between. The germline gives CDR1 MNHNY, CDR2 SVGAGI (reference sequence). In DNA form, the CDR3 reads TGTGCCAGCAGCCGCGGACTTTCCAGGGTGGATGAGCAGTTCTTC. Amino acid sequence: CASSRGLSRVDEQFF.